Listed below are T cell receptor beta chains from one sample, sequenced in a study of memory CD4+ T cells and cytomegalovirus serostatus. The method was immunoSEQ multiplex PCR; TCRdb's version includes in-frame clones alone and lacks a portion of them. The profile shows 61,000 or so clones, around 82% of them singletons. Sequenced: memory CD4+ T cells from blood. The receptors shown here come from an adult in good health and CMV-seronegative. Some clones in this sample may be carry-over from other donors' samples. CDR3s include the opening cysteine and the closing phenylalanine or tryptophan. Fields, in order: clone size, J gene, V gene, D gene, CDR3 protein, CDR3 DNA. A D gene is named only where the DNA matches it firmly. Part of the rows lack a size; the others show once, few, many or a class for expanded clones.

.,TRBJ1-2,TRBV29-1,TRBD1,CSLGTDYGYTF,TGCAGCCTAGGGACAGACTATGGCTACACCTTC
.,TRBJ1-2,TRBV5-1,.,CASSLDSYGYTF,TGCGCCAGCAGCTTGGACAGCTATGGCTACACCTTC
few,TRBJ1-4,TRBV7-3,.,CASSEDRKGKLFF,TGTGCCAGCAGCGAGGACAGAAAAGGAAAACTGTTTTTT
.,TRBJ1-4,TRBV30,TRBD1,CAWGDRVVEKLFF,TGTGCCTGGGGGGACAGGGTAGTTGAAAAACTGTTTTTT
.,TRBJ1-5,TRBV7-6,.,CASSLVSNQPQHF,TGTGCCAGCAGCTTGGTTAGCAATCAGCCCCAGCATTTT
.,TRBJ2-1,TRBV6-1,TRBD2,CASSEGLAGGLSYNEQFF,TGTGCCAGCAGTGAGGGGCTAGCGGGGGGCCTATCCTACAATGAGCAGTTCTTC
.,TRBJ2-5,TRBV7-9,.,CASVPHPVKETQYF,TGTGCCAGTGTCCCCCACCCCGTGAAAGAGACCCAGTACTTC
.,TRBJ1-1,TRBV30,.,CACRHFIEAFF,TGTGCCTGCCGACACTTTATTGAAGCTTTCTTT
.,TRBJ1-2,TRBV6-4,TRBD1,CASSRRKTGGAGNGYTF,TGTGCCAGCAGTCGCCGAAAGACAGGGGGCGCTGGGAATGGCTACACCTTC
.,TRBJ1-2,TRBV29-1,TRBD1,CSVEAGKRGTGGYTF,TGCAGCGTTGAAGCAGGTAAACGCGGGACAGGTGGCTACACCTTC
once,TRBJ1-1,TRBV5-1,.,CASSSLGRKNTEAFF,TGCGCCAGCAGCTCCTTAGGACGGAAGAACACTGAAGCTTTCTTT
once,TRBJ2-3,TRBV6-5,TRBD2,CASKVQRGITDTQYF,TGTGCCAGCAAGGTCCAGCGGGGGATCACAGATACGCAGTATTTT
.,TRBJ2-3,TRBV7-3,TRBD2,CASSPWDYSDTQYF,TGTGCCAGCAGCCCATGGGACTATTCAGATACGCAGTATTTT
few,TRBJ1-6,TRBV7-2,.,CASSLASPGLNTRNSPLHF,TGTGCCAGCAGCTTAGCGTCTCCCGGACTCAACACGAGAAATTCACCCCTCCACTTT
once,TRBJ2-7,TRBV4-2,.,CASSQEQGPYEQYF,TGTGCCAGCAGCCAAGAACAGGGACCCTACGAGCAGTACTTC
.,TRBJ1-4,TRBV2,.,CASSDRVTNEKLFF,TGTGCCAGCAGTGATAGGGTTACTAATGAAAAACTGTTTTTT
.,TRBJ1-5,TRBV6-5,TRBD1,CASRPGQGSNQPQHF,TGTGCCAGCAGACCCGGACAGGGAAGCAATCAGCCCCAGCATTTT
.,TRBJ1-3,TRBV9,TRBD1,CASGTAGNTIYF,TGTGCCAGCGGGACAGCTGGAAACACCATATATTTT
.,TRBJ1-3,TRBV11-2,.,CASSLYGTQVSGNTIYF,TGTGCCAGCAGCTTATATGGGACGCAAGTCTCTGGAAACACCATATATTTT
.,TRBJ1-5,TRBV7-2,.,CASSLGRDQPQHF,TGTGCCAGCAGCTTAGGGCGGGACCAGCCCCAGCATTTT
.,TRBJ1-1,TRBV5-1,TRBD1,CASSLGDRNTEAFF,TGCGCCAGCAGCTTGGGGGACAGGAACACTGAAGCTTTCTTT
.,TRBJ2-5,TRBV28,.,CASSLPQGGMGETQYF,TGTGCCAGCAGTCTCCCTCAAGGGGGGATGGGAGAGACCCAGTACTTC
.,TRBJ2-7,TRBV11-2,TRBD1,CASSLGSGTDSYEQYF,TGTGCCAGCAGCTTAGGGTCCGGGACAGACTCCTACGAGCAGTACTTC
.,TRBJ1-5,TRBV6-5,TRBD1,CASSWTGAINQPQHF,TGTGCCAGCAGTTGGACAGGGGCGATCAATCAGCCCCAGCATTTT
.,TRBJ2-6,TRBV27,.,CASSAMRANVLTF,TGTGCCAGCAGTGCAATGAGGGCCAACGTCCTGACTTTC
once,TRBJ2-2,TRBV27,TRBD2,CASKVEAGGNTGELFF,TGTGCCAGCAAAGTGGAGGCGGGAGGGAACACCGGGGAGCTGTTTTTT
.,TRBJ2-7,TRBV11-2,.,CASSRGRVYEQYF,TGTGCCAGCTCACGGGGCAGGGTCTACGAGCAGTACTTC
few,TRBJ1-2,TRBV7-9,.,CASRRVPDSYGYTF,TGTGCCAGCCGCAGGGTCCCTGATAGCTATGGCTACACCTTC
.,TRBJ2-1,TRBV5-5,.,CASSPSTANNEQFF,TGTGCCAGCAGCCCATCGACAGCTAACAATGAGCAGTTCTTC
.,TRBJ1-2,TRBV6-6,.,CASSYPPDSSYGYTF,TGTGCCAGCAGCTACCCCCCCGACAGTTCCTATGGCTACACCTTC
.,TRBJ1-1,TRBV5-4,.,CASSMGGGAGLPEAFF,TGTGCCAGCAGCATGGGGGGGGGCGCAGGGCTCCCTGAAGCTTTCTTT
.,TRBJ1-5,TRBV4-2,.,CASSPQLGQPQHF,TGTGCCAGCAGCCCACAGCTTGGTCAGCCCCAGCATTTT
once,TRBJ1-2,TRBV11-2,.,CASSLGQIQGDGYTF,TGTGCCAGCAGCTTAGGGCAAATACAGGGAGATGGCTACACCTTC
.,TRBJ2-1,TRBV6-5,TRBD1,CASNRGLGNEQFF,TGTGCCAGCAACAGGGGGCTAGGCAATGAGCAGTTCTTC
.,TRBJ1-1,TRBV30,TRBD1,CAYRGFTEAFF,TGTGCCTACAGGGGGTTCACTGAAGCTTTCTTT
.,TRBJ2-5,TRBV5-1,.,CASSLGQGPQETQYF,TGCGCCAGCAGCTTGGGTCAGGGCCCTCAAGAGACCCAGTACTTC
.,TRBJ2-7,TRBV5-6,.,CASSPTWAREQYF,TGTGCCAGCAGCCCAACATGGGCCCGCGAGCAGTACTTC
.,TRBJ1-2,TRBV7-8,.,CASSLVFRQTNNYGYTF,TGTGCCAGCAGCTTAGTCTTCAGACAAACTAATAACTATGGCTACACCTTC
.,TRBJ2-1,TRBV4-1,TRBD2,CASSQVDMGLAGANEQFF,TGCGCCAGCAGCCAAGTTGATATGGGACTAGCGGGAGCCAATGAGCAGTTCTTC
.,TRBJ1-1,TRBV5-4,TRBD1,CASSKGQGALNTEAFF,TGTGCCAGCAGCAAAGGACAGGGGGCTTTGAACACTGAAGCTTTCTTT
.,TRBJ2-2,TRBV4-1,.,CASSSPGGPGELFF,TGCGCCAGCAGCTCACCCGGGGGCCCGGGGGAGCTGTTTTTT
.,TRBJ2-5,TRBV5-4,TRBD2,CASSLAGNQETQYF,TGTGCCAGCAGCCTAGCGGGGAACCAAGAGACCCAGTACTTC
.,TRBJ1-3,TRBV7-9,.,CASSRDSGNTIYF,TGTGCCAGCAGTCGGGACTCTGGAAACACCATATATTTT
.,TRBJ1-2,TRBV7-3,TRBD1,CASSPDPGTGGGYTF,TGTGCCAGCAGCCCCGACCCCGGGACAGGGGGAGGCTACACCTTC
.,TRBJ2-5,TRBV7-2,TRBD1,CASSLGTGEGVQYF,TGTGCCAGCAGCTTAGGGACAGGGGAGGGGGTCCAGTACTTC
once,TRBJ2-5,TRBV7-9,.,CASSLTEETQYF,TGTGCCAGCAGCTTAACAGAAGAGACCCAGTACTTC
.,TRBJ1-3,TRBV13,.,CASSATGLSSGNTIYF,TGTGCCAGCAGCGCCACAGGTTTAAGCTCTGGAAACACCATATATTTT
.,TRBJ1-4,TRBV30,TRBD1,CAWSAKGQGNEKLFF,TGTGCCTGGAGTGCGAAGGGACAGGGTAATGAAAAACTGTTTTTT
.,TRBJ1-1,TRBV4-1,.,CASSQKVQAGNTEAFF,TGCGCCAGCAGCCAAAAAGTTCAAGCAGGGAACACTGAAGCTTTCTTT
.,TRBJ2-1,TRBV7-9,.,CASSPKTLSGSYNEQFF,TGTGCCAGCAGCCCGAAGACTCTCTCGGGCTCCTACAATGAGCAGTTCTTC
.,TRBJ2-3,TRBV30,.,CAWETVGTQYF,TGTGCCTGGGAGACAGTGGGTACGCAGTATTTT
.,TRBJ1-6,TRBV6-5,.,CASSYEGGNSPLHF,TGTGCCAGCAGTTACGAAGGGGGTAATTCACCCCTCCACTTT
once,TRBJ1-5,TRBV19,TRBD1,CASKTGQYNQPQHF,TGTGCCAGTAAGACGGGACAGTACAATCAGCCCCAGCATTTT
.,TRBJ1-1,TRBV4-3,.,CASSQDYGDTEAFF,TGCGCCAGCAGCCAAGATTACGGTGACACTGAAGCTTTCTTT
once,TRBJ2-7,TRBV4-1,.,CASSQDRGQSGRARSEQYF,TGCGCCAGCAGCCAGGACAGGGGGCAAAGCGGGAGGGCCAGGAGCGAGCAGTACTTC